This T cell receptor (beta chain) was identified during a study of post-analysis software for immune sequencing data. Findings of the study overall: Significantly lower normalized Chao1 diversity was found in patients with multiple sclerosis relative to controls. When the samples were clustered directly with F measure, those that had been prepared in the same batch showed strong co-clustering. In patients, about 5 TRBV segments were more frequent than in controls, with TRBV5-6, TRBV5-1 and TRBV20-1 among them.

TCR beta cDNA libraries included unique molecular identifiers. TCRdb reprocessed the PCR reads with MiXCR, giving one entry per CDR3 protein. The table has around 200,000 distinct CDR3 sequences, over 25% seen once. This clonotype was detected only a few times. The antigen is unknown. CDR3 length equals 17 residues. V dropped 0 bases and J dropped 5 bases, with 18 bases sitting between them. CDR1 is SGHKS and CDR2 is YYEKEE in the germline V gene (reference sequence). The sample was blood. This sequence joins TRBV5-5 and TRBJ2-1; perhaps TRBD2 as D (6 bases). The sequence came from a girl aged 2-17 years with multiple sclerosis. CDR3 in amino acids: CASSLGSGRWRNNEQFF. The CDR3 region has the DNA TGTGCCAGCAGCTTGGGGTCGGGGAGGTGGAGGAACAATGAGCAGTTCTTC.